These T cell receptor beta chains were read from a single sample in a study of CD8 T cells in ankylosing spondylitis. TCRdb recomputed calls from the 5' RACE reads with MiXCR, one row per CDR3 protein. The data hold about 390,000 distinct CDR3 sequences, with about a fifth observed a single time. Specimen: blood, either unsorted or a sorted T cell fraction (not recorded which). The receptor source for this set is a male donor with ankylosing spondylitis. Both conserved end residues are trimmed from each CDR3.

TRBJ2-3,TRBV20-1,SAARDTQY
TRBJ1-2,TRBV29-1,SVLGQGRLGYT
TRBJ2-1,TRBV3-1,ASSPPAPLAEYNEQF
TRBJ1-5,TRBV4-2,ASSQDVSVLYSNQPQH
TRBJ2-1,TRBV4-2,ASSQGSGGINNEQF
TRBJ2-5,TRBV12-5,ASARGQETQY
TRBJ2-5,TRBV18,ASSPLAGIQETQY
TRBJ2-5,TRBV2,ASSEKETQY
TRBJ1-5,TRBV12-3/TRBV12-4,ASSRVEEPQH
TRBJ2-7,TRBV11-3,ASSLGAGGQYEQY
TRBJ2-1,TRBV12-5,ASGLTPSGGLNEQF
TRBJ2-1,TRBV12-3/TRBV12-4,ASSPLGGGRDSNEQF
TRBJ1-5,TRBV9,ASSTRDVETPQH